These T cell receptor beta chains were read from a single sample in a study of T cell repertoires in cytomegalovirus infection. TCRdb re-called the reads through MiXCR, storing one row per CDR3 protein. The sample records around 200,000 distinct CDR3 sequences, 38% being singletons. The antigens of these receptors remain unknown. Sequenced here: CD8+ T cells from cultured PBMCs, sampled from culture after CMV antigen stimulation. The receptors derive from a human donor in good health (CMV status not recorded). Some clones in this sample may be carry-over from other donors' samples. Each CDR3 is given with its conserved first and last residue. The order of the fields is J gene, V gene, D gene, clone size, CDR3 protein, CDR3 DNA. A D gene is named only where the DNA matches it firmly. Not every row has a clone size; where given, it reads once, few, many or a size class.

>TRBJ2-3|TRBV28|.|few
CASSLLARVADTQYF
TGTGCCAGCAGTTTATTAGCTAGGGTGGCAGATACGCAGTATTTT
>TRBJ1-5|TRBV18|.|.
CASSPHPDAFNQPQHF
TGTGCCAGCTCACCACACCCCGACGCCTTCAATCAGCCCCAGCATTTT
>TRBJ1-5|TRBV27|TRBD1|once
CASTWARGSNQPQHF
TGTGCCAGCACCTGGGCCAGGGGGAGCAATCAGCCCCAGCATTTT
>TRBJ2-7|TRBV28|.|.
CASSLKAGPEQYF
TGTGCCAGCAGTTTAAAGGCGGGACCAGAGCAGTACTTC
>TRBJ2-3|TRBV7-9|.|many
CASSSQGHRTDTQYF
TGTGCCAGCAGCTCCCAGGGGCACCGCACAGATACGCAGTATTTT
>TRBJ1-3|TRBV30|.|many
CAWSPTGSGNTIYF
TGTGCCTGGAGTCCTACAGGATCCGGAAACACCATATATTTT
>TRBJ1-2|TRBV27|.|few
CASSLVQGHYGYTF
TGTGCCAGCAGTTTGGTCCAGGGACACTATGGCTACACCTTC
>TRBJ2-2|TRBV4-1|.|few
CASSQRHREKNTGELFF
TGCGCCAGCAGCCAAAGACATCGCGAAAAGAACACCGGGGAGCTGTTTTTT
>TRBJ2-7|TRBV7-6|TRBD1|many
CASSSGTGSYEQYF
TGTGCCAGCAGCTCCGGGACAGGGAGCTACGAGCAGTACTTC
>TRBJ2-5|TRBV7-9|TRBD1|.
CASSISRTGQETQYF
TGTGCCAGCAGTATTTCTAGGACAGGGCAAGAGACCCAGTACTTC
>TRBJ2-1|TRBV7-2|.|few
CASSGGGGRVEQFF
TGTGCCAGCAGCGGAGGGGGGGGGCGCGTTGAGCAGTTCTTC
>TRBJ2-1|TRBV12-3/TRBV12-4|TRBD1|.
CASSSGQGADNEQFF
TGTGCCAGCAGTTCCGGACAGGGGGCGGACAATGAGCAGTTCTTC
>TRBJ2-1|TRBV20-1|.|.
CSASETNNEQFF
TGCAGTGCCTCGGAAACAAACAATGAGCAGTTCTTC
>TRBJ2-7|TRBV11-2|.|.
CASSLPGGAGSSYEQYF
TGTGCCAGCAGCTTACCAGGGGGAGCGGGAAGCTCCTACGAGCAGTACTTC
>TRBJ2-1|TRBV7-6|.|.
CASSRRVAAYNEQFF
TGTGCCAGCAGCCGGCGGGTAGCGGCATACAATGAGCAGTTCTTC
>TRBJ2-7|TRBV11-3|TRBD2|.
CASSRGGRGEQYF
TGTGCCAGCAGCCGGGGGGGCCGAGGAGAGCAGTACTTC
>TRBJ2-3|TRBV28|TRBD2|many
CASSSSAGENTDTQYF
TGTGCCAGCAGTTCCTCGGCGGGAGAGAATACAGATACGCAGTATTTT
>TRBJ1-1|TRBV19|TRBD1|.
CASSWRVVQGAAEAFF
TGTGCCAGTAGTTGGAGGGTGGTACAGGGGGCCGCTGAAGCTTTCTTT
>TRBJ2-4|TRBV11-2|.|.
CASSSPGAPLAKNIQYF
TGTGCCAGCAGCTCCCCAGGGGCACCACTAGCCAAAAACATTCAGTACTTC
>TRBJ1-2|TRBV19|TRBD1|few
CASEKGARGYTF
TGTGCCAGCGAGAAGGGGGCGCGGGGCTACACCTTC
>TRBJ2-3|TRBV5-4|TRBD2|.
CASSLEGTSSADTQYF
TGTGCCAGCAGCTTGGAGGGGACTAGCTCGGCAGATACGCAGTATTTT
>TRBJ1-6|TRBV5-3|.|once
CASSLRVGNSPLHF
TGTGCCAGCAGCTTAAGAGTGGGGAATTCACCCCTCCACTTT
>TRBJ2-3|TRBV14|.|.
CASSHRRDLPDTQYF
TGTGCCAGCAGCCATCGGCGGGATCTCCCAGATACGCAGTATTTT
>TRBJ2-5|TRBV27|.|.
CASSSQKAAYQETQYF
TGTGCCAGCAGTTCCCAAAAGGCAGCTTACCAAGAGACCCAGTACTTC
>TRBJ2-1|TRBV13|TRBD2|.
CASSRLAAPYNEQFF
TGTGCCAGCAGCCGACTAGCGGCTCCCTACAATGAGCAGTTCTTC
>TRBJ2-3|TRBV7-3|.|few
CASSPHVAGSTDTQYF
TGTGCCAGCAGCCCCCACGTCGCGGGCAGCACAGATACGCAGTATTTT
>TRBJ2-2|TRBV7-3|TRBD1|few
CASSLDRGSTGELFF
TGTGCCAGCAGCCTGGACAGGGGTTCCACCGGGGAGCTGTTTTTT
>TRBJ2-5|TRBV6-1|.|.
CASSEFWTGEEETQYF
TGTGCCAGCAGTGAATTTTGGACGGGCGAGGAAGAGACCCAGTACTTC
>TRBJ2-1|TRBV14|.|.
CARSHLWPTYNEQFF
TGTGCCAGAAGCCATTTGTGGCCGACCTACAATGAGCAGTTCTTC
>TRBJ2-7|TRBV5-4|TRBD1|.
CASSLYGAGGSYEQYF
TGTGCCAGCAGCTTATATGGGGCAGGGGGTTCCTACGAGCAGTACTTC
>TRBJ2-1|TRBV7-6|.|few
CASSPQGGRANEQFF
TGTGCCAGCAGCCCCCAAGGGGGGAGGGCCAATGAGCAGTTCTTC
>TRBJ2-7|TRBV6-6|TRBD2|.
CASSFSSGSNHEYEQYF
TGTGCCAGCAGTTTCAGTAGCGGGAGCAACCACGAATACGAGCAGTACTTC
>TRBJ2-2|TRBV7-8|.|.
CASSWAGIVGELFF
TGTGCCAGCAGCTGGGCAGGGATTGTCGGGGAGCTGTTTTTT
>TRBJ1-1|TRBV27|TRBD1|.
CASTKTGGGYTEAFF
TGTGCCAGCACCAAGACAGGGGGAGGGTACACTGAAGCTTTCTTT
>TRBJ2-7|TRBV6-5|.|.
CASSYAYRTSSYEQYF
TGTGCCAGCAGTTACGCATACAGGACCTCCTCCTACGAGCAGTACTTC
>TRBJ1-1|TRBV5-4|.|.
CASSLFGGTEAFF
TGTGCCAGCAGCTTGTTCGGGGGAACTGAAGCTTTCTTT
>TRBJ2-1|TRBV7-6|.|few
CASSFWRPQVASGFGEQFF
TGTGCCAGCAGCTTCTGGAGACCTCAGGTGGCATCGGGCTTCGGTGAGCAGTTCTTC
>TRBJ2-1|TRBV11-2|TRBD2|.
CASSFRVVLASTYNEQFF
TGTGCCAGCAGTTTTAGAGTGGTACTAGCGTCTACCTACAATGAGCAGTTCTTC
>TRBJ1-2|TRBV4-3|.|.
CASSQVNSNYGYTF
TGCGCCAGCAGCCAAGTGAACAGTAACTATGGCTACACCTTC
>TRBJ2-7|TRBV9|.|.
CASSVGDASYEQYF
TGTGCCAGCAGCGTAGGGGACGCTTCCTACGAGCAGTACTTC